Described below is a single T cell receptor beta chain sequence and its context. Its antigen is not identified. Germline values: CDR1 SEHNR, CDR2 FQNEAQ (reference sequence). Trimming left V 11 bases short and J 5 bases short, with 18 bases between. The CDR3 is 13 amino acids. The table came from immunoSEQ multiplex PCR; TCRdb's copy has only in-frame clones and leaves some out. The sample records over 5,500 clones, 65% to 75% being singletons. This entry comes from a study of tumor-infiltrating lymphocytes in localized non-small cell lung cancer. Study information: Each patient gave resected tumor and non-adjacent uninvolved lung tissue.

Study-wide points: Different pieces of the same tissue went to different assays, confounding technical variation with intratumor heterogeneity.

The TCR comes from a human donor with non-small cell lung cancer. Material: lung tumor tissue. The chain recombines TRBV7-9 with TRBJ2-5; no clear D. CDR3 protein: CALIAVNMETQYF. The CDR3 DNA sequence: TGTGCCCTAATAGCAGTAAATATGGAGACCCAGTACTTC.